This T cell receptor (beta chain) was identified in a study of T-cell reconstitution after alpha-beta-depleted transplantation in children. A remark on this clonotype: Its target is unknown. Being one base from a much bigger clone, this may be a read error.

Whole-study results and caveats: Among T cells one year after transplant, newly produced cells accounted for most counts and diversity. Reported findings indicate that, about two months after transplant, alpha-beta T cells came from several hundred expanded clones, which were derived from non-depleted graft cells. The study traced high day-60 TCRbeta diversity in some patients to surviving recipient T cells and thymic progenitors.

Germline-derived CDR1 and CDR2 are SQVTM and ANQGSEA. The V and J ends lost 1 base and 4 bases respectively, with 16 bases between them. This CDR3 has 15 amino acids. Unique molecular identifiers were incorporated during preparation of the TCRbeta library. TCRdb processed the PCR reads anew with MiXCR; each CDR3 protein has one entry. The sample holds approximately 240,000 distinct CDR3 sequences, approximately 11% seen once. The sample was PBMCs, taken before TCRalphabeta/CD19-depleted stem cell transplant. This TCR derives from a child under two years old with acute myeloid leukemia, due to receive a stem cell transplant. This chain uses TRBV29-1 with TRBJ1-1; the D gene is possibly TRBD1 (5 bases). The CDR3 loop is CSVEVCGGGSTEAFF. DNA of the CDR3: TGCAGCGTTGAAGTCTGCGGGGGAGGTAGCACTGAAGCTTTCTTT.